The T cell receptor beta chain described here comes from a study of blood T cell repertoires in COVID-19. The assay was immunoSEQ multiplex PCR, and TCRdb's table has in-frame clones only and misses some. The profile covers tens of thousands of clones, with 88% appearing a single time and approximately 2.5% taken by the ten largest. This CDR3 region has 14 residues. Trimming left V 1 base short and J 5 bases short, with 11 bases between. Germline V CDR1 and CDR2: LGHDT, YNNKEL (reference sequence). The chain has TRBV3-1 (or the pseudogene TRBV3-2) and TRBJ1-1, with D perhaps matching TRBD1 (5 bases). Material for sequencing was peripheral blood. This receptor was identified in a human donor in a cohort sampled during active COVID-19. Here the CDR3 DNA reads TGTGCCAGCAGCCAAGGTCAGGGAGGTACTGAAGCTTTCTTT. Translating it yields CASSQGQGGTEAFF.